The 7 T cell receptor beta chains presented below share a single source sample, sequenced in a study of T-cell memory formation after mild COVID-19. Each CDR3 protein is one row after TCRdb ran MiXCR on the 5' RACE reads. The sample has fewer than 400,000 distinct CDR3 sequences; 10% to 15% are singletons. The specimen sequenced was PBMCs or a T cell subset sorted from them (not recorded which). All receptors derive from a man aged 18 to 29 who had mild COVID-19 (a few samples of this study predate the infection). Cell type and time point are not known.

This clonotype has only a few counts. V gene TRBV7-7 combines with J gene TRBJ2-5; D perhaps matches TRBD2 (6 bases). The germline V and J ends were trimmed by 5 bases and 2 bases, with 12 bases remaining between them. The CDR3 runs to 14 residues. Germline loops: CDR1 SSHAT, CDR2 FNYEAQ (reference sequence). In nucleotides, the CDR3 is TGTGCCAGCAGCGGGGCGACTAGACAAGAGACCCAGTACTTC. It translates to CASSGATRQETQYF.

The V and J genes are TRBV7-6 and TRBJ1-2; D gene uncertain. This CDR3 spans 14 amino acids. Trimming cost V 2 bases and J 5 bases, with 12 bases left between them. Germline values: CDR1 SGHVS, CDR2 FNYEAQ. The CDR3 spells CASSLRATDYGYTF. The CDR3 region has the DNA TGTGCCAGCAGCTTAAGGGCGACGGATTATGGCTACACCTTC.

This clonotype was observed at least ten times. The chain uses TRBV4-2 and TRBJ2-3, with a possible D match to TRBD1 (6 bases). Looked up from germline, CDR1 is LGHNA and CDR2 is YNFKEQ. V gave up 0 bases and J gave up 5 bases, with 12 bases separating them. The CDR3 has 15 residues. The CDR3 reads CASSQEQGQEDTQYF. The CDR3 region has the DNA TGTGCCAGCAGCCAAGAGCAGGGGCAAGAAGATACGCAGTATTTT.

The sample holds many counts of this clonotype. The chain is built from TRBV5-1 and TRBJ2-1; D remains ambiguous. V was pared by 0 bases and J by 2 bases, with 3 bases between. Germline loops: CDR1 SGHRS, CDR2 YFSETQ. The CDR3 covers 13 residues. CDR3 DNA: TGCGCCAGCAGCTTGGCGACCTACAATGAGCAGTTCTTC. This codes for CASSLATYNEQFF.

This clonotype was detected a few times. CDR3 protein: CASSQAMRQEADTQYF. CDR3 nucleotide sequence: TGTGCCAGCAGCCAAGCGATGAGACAGGAGGCAGATACGCAGTATTTT. This rearrangement joins TRBV3-1 to TRBJ2-3, with D possibly TRBD1 on 6 matching bases. The CDR3 is made up of 16 amino acids. V dropped 1 base and J dropped 4 bases, with 15 bases sitting between them. CDR1 is LGHDT and CDR2 is YNNKEL in the germline V gene (reference sequence).

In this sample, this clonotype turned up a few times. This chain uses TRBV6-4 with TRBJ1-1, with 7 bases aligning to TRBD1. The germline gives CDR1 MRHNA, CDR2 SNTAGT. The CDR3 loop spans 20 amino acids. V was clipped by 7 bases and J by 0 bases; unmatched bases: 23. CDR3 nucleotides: TGTGCCAGCAAGAACAGGGGTCGCGGGGGCTACCGACACATGAACACTGAAGCTTTCTTT. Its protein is CASKNRGRGGYRHMNTEAFF.

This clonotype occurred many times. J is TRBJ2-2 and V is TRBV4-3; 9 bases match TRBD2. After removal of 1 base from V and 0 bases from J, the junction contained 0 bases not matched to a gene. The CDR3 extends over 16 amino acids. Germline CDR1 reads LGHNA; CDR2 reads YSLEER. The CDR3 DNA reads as TGCGCCAGCAGCCAAGGACTAGCGGCGAACACCGGGGAGCTGTTTTTT. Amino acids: CASSQGLAANTGELFF.